This T cell receptor beta chain is from a study of blood T cell repertoires in COVID-19. In the study overall: Acute-phase and convalescent COVID-19 samples originated in the United States, Italy and Spain. T cells, B-cell-depleted T cells, or PBMCs supplied cDNA or gDNA.

In the source study's methods: Nucleated cell counts were estimated from reference gene primer amplification. Some clones are missing from TCRdb's copy, which holds only in-frame ones; the method was immunoSEQ multiplex PCR. The V and J calls and clone size were taken over from that table, and D and trimming were inferred from the DNA. The data contain 100,000 to 120,000 clones, around 83% of them singletons. Trimming cost V 3 bases and J 0 bases, with 15 bases left between them. CDR1 MDHEN and CDR2 SYDVKM come from the germline V gene. There are 17 residues in the CDR3. The source is a woman in her seventies with acute or convalescent COVID-19. The sequenced sample consisted of peripheral blood. The gene calls are TRBV28 and TRBJ1-5; D not certain. The CDR3 DNA follows: TGTGCCAGCAGTTTCGCAGGCTCGCTTTATAGCAATCAGCCCCAGCATTTT. This translates into CASSFAGSLYSNQPQHF.